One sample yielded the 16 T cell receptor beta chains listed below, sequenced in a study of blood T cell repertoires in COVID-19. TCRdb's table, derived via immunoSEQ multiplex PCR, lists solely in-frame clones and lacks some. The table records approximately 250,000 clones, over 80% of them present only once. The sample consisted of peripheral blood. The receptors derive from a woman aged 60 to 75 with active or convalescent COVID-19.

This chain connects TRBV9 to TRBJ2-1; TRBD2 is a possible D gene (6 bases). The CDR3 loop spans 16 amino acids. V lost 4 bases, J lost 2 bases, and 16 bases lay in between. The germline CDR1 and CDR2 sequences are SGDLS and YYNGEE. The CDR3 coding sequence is TGTGCCAGCAGCTTAGTCGGGACTGAACCCTACAATGAGCAGTTCTTC. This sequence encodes CASSLVGTEPYNEQFF. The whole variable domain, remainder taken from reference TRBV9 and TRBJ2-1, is DSGVTQTPKHLITATGQRVTLRCSPRSGDLSVYWYQQSLDQGLQFLIQYYNGEERAKGNILERFSAQQFPDLHSELNLSSLELGDSALYFCASSLVGTEPYNEQFFGPGTRLTVL.

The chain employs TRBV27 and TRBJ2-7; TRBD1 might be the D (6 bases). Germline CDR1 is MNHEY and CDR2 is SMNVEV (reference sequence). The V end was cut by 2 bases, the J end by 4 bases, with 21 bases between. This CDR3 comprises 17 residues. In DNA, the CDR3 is TGTGCCAGCAGTTTAGTCAGTCCGGCAGGGGCTTTTTACGAGCAGTACGTC. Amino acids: CASSLVSPAGAFYEQYV.

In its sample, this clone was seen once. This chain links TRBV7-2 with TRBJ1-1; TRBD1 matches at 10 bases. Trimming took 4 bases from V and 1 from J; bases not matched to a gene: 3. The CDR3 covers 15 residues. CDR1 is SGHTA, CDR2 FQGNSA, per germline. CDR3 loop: CASSSRQGANTEAFF. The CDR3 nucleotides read TGTGCCAGCAGCTCTCGACAGGGGGCGAACACTGAAGCTTTCTTT.

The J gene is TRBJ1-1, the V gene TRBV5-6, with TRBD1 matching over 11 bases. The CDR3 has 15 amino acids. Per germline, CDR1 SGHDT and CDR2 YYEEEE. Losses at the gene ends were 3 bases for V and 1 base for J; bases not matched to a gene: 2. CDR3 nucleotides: TGTGCCAGCAGCTCCGGGACAGGGGGGAACACTGAAGCTTTCTTT. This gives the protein CASSSGTGGNTEAFF. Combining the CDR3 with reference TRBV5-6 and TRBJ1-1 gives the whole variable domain DAGVTQSPTHLIKTRGQQVTLRCSPKSGHDTVSWYQQALGQGPQFIFQYYEEEERQRGNFPDRFSGHQFPNYSSELNVNALLLGDSALYLCASSSGTGGNTEAFFGQGTRLTVV.

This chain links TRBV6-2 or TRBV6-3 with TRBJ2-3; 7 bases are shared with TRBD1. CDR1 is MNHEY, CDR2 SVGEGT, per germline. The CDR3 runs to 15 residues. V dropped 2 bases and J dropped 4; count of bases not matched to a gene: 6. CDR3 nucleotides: TGTGCCAGCAGTTACGCTTTGACAGGGTCAGATACGCAGTATTTT. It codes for CASSYALTGSDTQYF.

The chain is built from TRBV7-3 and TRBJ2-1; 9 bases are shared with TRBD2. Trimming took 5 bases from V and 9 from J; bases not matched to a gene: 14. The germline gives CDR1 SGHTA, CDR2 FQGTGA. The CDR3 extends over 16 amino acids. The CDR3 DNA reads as TGTGCCAGCAGCCGATCCTTCCGGACTAGCGTTGGTGAGCAGTTCTTC. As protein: CASSRSFRTSVGEQFF.

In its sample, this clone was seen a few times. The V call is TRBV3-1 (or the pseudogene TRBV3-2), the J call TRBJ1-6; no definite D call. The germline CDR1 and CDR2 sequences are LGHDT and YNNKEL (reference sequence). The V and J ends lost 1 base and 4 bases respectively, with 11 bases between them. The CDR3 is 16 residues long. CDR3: CASSQARVIYNSPLHF. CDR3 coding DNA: TGTGCCAGCAGCCAAGCTCGGGTGATATATAATTCACCCCTCCACTTT.

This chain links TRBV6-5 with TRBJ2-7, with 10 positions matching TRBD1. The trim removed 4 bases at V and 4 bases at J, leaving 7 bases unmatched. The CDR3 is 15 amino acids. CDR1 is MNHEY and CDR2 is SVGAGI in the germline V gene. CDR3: CASSLTGGRAYEQYF. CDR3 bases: TGTGCCAGCAGTTTGACAGGGGGCCGGGCTTACGAGCAGTACTTC.

This chain's CDR3 is CASSLHRSSTNEKLFF. The CDR3 DNA sequence: TGTGCCAGCAGTTTACACAGGAGTTCAACTAATGAAAAACTGTTTTTT. The chain joins TRBV6-5 to TRBJ1-4; a possible D gene is TRBD1 (5 bases). Germline V gives CDR1 MNHEY, CDR2 SVGAGI. The CDR3 spans 16 residues. Trimming pared 4 bases from V and 0 bases from J, leaving 12 bases between.

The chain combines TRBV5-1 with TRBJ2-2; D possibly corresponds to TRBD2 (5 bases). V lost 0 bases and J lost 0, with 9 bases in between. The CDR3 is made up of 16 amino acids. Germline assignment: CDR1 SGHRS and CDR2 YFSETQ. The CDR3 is CASSLARTSNTGELFF. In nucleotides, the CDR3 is TGCGCCAGCAGCTTGGCCAGGACTTCGAACACCGGGGAGCTGTTTTTT.

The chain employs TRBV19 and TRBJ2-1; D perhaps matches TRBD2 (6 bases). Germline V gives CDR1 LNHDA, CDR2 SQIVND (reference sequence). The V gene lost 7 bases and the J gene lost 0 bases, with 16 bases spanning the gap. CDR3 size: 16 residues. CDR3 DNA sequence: TGTGCCAGTACCCATTGGGGGGAAGGCTCCTACAATGAGCAGTTCTTC. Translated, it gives CASTHWGEGSYNEQFF.

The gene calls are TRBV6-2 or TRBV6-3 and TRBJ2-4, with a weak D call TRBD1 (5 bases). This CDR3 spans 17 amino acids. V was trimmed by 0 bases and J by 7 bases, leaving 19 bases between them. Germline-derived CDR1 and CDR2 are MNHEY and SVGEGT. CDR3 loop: CASSYSRQGVEGNIQYF. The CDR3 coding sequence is TGTGCCAGCAGTTACTCGCGTCAAGGGGTGGAAGGCAACATTCAGTACTTC.

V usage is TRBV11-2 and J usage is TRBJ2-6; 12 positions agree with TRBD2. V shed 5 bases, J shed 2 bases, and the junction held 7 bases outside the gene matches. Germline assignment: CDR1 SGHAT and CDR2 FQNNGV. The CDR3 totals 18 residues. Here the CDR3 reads CASSTTLAGGTGANVLTF. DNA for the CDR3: TGTGCCAGCAGCACGACACTAGCGGGGGGAACTGGGGCCAACGTCCTGACTTTC.

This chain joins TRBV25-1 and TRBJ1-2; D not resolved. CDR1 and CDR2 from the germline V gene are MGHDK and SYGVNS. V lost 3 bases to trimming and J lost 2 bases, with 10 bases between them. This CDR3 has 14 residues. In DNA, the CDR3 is TGTGCCAGCAGTGATCCATCGAGGAACTATGGCTACACCTTC. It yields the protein CASSDPSRNYGYTF.

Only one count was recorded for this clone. CDR3 in DNA: TGTGCCAGCAGAGGGTGGGCAGGGGAGCATCAGCCCCAGCATTTT. Translated: CASRGWAGEHQPQHF. The chain links TRBV28 to TRBJ1-5, with a tentative D call TRBD1 (6 bases). The CDR3 runs to 15 residues. The ends were cut back, 6 bases at V and 5 bases at J, with 17 bases in the middle. CDR1 MDHEN and CDR2 SYDVKM come from the germline V gene.

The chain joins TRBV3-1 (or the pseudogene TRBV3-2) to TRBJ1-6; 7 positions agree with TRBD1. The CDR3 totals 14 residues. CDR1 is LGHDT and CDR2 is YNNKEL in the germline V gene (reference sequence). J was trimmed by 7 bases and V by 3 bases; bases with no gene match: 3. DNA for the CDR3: TGTGCCAGCAGCCAGATGACAGGGAATTCACCCCTCCACTTT. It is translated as CASSQMTGNSPLHF.